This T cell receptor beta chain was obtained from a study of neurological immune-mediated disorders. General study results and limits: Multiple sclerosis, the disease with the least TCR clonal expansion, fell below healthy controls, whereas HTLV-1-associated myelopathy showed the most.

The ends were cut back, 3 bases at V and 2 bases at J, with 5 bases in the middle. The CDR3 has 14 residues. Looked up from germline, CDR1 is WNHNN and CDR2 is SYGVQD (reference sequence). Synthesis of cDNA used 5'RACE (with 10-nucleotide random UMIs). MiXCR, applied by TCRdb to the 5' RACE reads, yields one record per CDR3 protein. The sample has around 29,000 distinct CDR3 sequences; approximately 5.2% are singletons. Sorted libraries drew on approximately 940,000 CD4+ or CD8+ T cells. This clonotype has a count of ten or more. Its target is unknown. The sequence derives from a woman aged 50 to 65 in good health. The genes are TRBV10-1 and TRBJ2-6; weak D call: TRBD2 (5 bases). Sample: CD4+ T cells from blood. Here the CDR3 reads CASSDGAGANVLTF. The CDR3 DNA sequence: TGCGCCAGCAGTGACGGGGCTGGGGCCAACGTCCTGACTTTC.